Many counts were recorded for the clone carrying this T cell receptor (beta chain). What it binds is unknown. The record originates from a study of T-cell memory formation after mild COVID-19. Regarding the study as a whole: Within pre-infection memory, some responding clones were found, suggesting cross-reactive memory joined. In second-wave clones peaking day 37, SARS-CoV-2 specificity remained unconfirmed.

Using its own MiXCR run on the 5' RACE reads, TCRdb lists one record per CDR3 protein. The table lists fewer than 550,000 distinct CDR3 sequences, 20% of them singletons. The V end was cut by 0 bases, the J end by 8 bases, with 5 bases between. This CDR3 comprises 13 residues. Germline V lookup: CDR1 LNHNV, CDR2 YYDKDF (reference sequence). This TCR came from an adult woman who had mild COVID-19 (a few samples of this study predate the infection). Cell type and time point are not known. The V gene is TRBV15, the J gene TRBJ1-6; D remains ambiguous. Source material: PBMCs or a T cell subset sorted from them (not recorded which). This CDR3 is CATSRDQDSPLHF. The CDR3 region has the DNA TGTGCCACCAGCAGAGATCAGGATTCACCCCTCCACTTT.